This T cell receptor (beta chain) stems from a study of blood T cell repertoires in COVID-19. Study context: Acute and convalescent COVID-19 samples came from the United States, Italy and Spain. PBMCs, B-cell-depleted T cells, or T cells were the source of the cDNA or gDNA that made up the material.

Trimming pared 5 bases from V and 0 bases from J, leaving 5 bases between. The germline gives CDR1 LNHDA, CDR2 SQIVND (reference sequence). CDR3 length: 14 residues. Libraries were prepared by immunoSEQ multiplex PCR; TCRdb keeps only in-frame clonotypes and omits some of them. The table lists about 180,000 clones, 86% of them singletons. The receptor was isolated from a man between 65 and 85 years old with active or convalescent COVID-19. Sequences were obtained from peripheral blood. The rearrangement links TRBV19 to TRBJ1-6, with D unclear. CDR3 region: CASSLSSYNSPLHF. Written as DNA, the CDR3 is TGTGCCAGTAGTCTGAGCTCCTATAATTCACCCCTCCACTTT. Using reference TRBV19 and TRBJ1-6 for the parts outside the CDR3, the full variable domain is DGGITQSPKYLFRKEGQNVTLSCEQNLNHDAMYWYRQDPGQGLRLIYYSQIVNDFQKGDIAEGYSVSREKKESFPLTVTSAQKNPTAFYLCASSLSSYNSPLHFGNGTRLTVT.